The 21 T cell receptor beta chains listed next were all sequenced from one sample in a study of vaccination and CD4 T cells after COVID-19. Oncomine TCR Beta short-read sequencing was applied to DNA from cultured CD4+ T cells. Once CD4+ T cells had been cultured, genomic DNA was extracted from them. Each CDR3 protein is one row after TCRdb ran MiXCR on the PCR reads. Of around 7,200 distinct CDR3 sequences listed, more than 25% are singletons. The treatment: roughly ten-day PBMC culture with coronavirus spike peptide pools or control peptides (ViraFEST assay). An unexposed donor provided the CD4+ T cells, which were collected before the COVID-19 pandemic (2011-2018). Antigens for these TCRs are unknown. The sample consisted of CD4+ T cells from blood, cultured in vitro. The receptors were gathered from a human donor in good health.

This clonotype is medium-sized by share. The rearrangement joins TRBV6-1 to TRBJ1-5, with TRBD1 as a possible D gene (6 bases). Trimming removed 7 bases from V and 0 bases from J, with 10 bases in between. Germline CDR1 and CDR2: MNHNS and SASEGT. The CDR3 spans 14 residues. The CDR3 sequence: CASTRGNSNQPQHF. Here the CDR3 DNA reads TGTGCCAGCACCAGGGGAAATAGCAATCAGCCCCAGCATTTT.

The chain couples TRBV7-9 to TRBJ1-6; D ambiguous. The CDR3 is 15 residues long. Trimming cost V 2 bases and J 4 bases, with 9 bases left between them. Germline assignment: CDR1 SEHNR and CDR2 FQNEAQ (reference sequence). The CDR3 DNA reads as TGTGCCAGCAGCTTAAACGCCGAGTATAATTCACCCCTCCACTTT. Its translation is CASSLNAEYNSPLHF.

In its sample, this clonotype was seen a few times. V usage is TRBV29-1 and J usage is TRBJ1-1; 7 nucleotides match TRBD1. In germline, CDR1 is SQVTM, CDR2 ANQGSEA. CDR3 length: 13 amino acids. With V trimmed by 5 bases and J by 1 base, 4 bases remained unmatched. CDR3 sequence: CSVSRGTNTEAFF. The CDR3 region has the DNA TGCAGCGTTAGCAGGGGGACGAACACTGAAGCTTTCTTT.

The chain uses TRBV20-1 and TRBJ2-1; 7 nucleotides match TRBD1. V lost 2 bases and J lost 0; bases outside the gene matches: 10. Per germline, CDR1 DFQATT and CDR2 SNEGSKA (reference sequence). CDR3 length: 17 residues. In DNA, the CDR3 is TGCAGTGCTAGAACCCTGACAGGGCAGGGCTCCTACAATGAGCAGTTCTTC. This translates into CSARTLTGQGSYNEQFF.

A note on this clonotype: The junction departs from the called germline gene at one end, perhaps through a read error. The chain recombines TRBV7-7 with TRBJ2-2; D might be TRBD1 (5 bases). CDR1 is SSHAT, CDR2 FNYEAQ, per germline (reference sequence). This CDR3 comprises 14 residues. In DNA form, the CDR3 reads TGTGCTAGCAGCTTAGGGGCACCCACCGGGGAGCTGTTTTTT. The encoded protein is CASSLGAPTGELFF.

V is TRBV2 and J is TRBJ2-7, with D uncertain. Per the germline V gene, CDR1 is SNHLY and CDR2 is FYNNEI. V gave up 4 bases and J gave up 0 bases, with 10 bases separating them. CDR3 length: 14 residues. The CDR3 here is CASSGHGRSYEQYF. DNA for the CDR3: TGTGCCAGCAGTGGCCACGGGCGCTCCTACGAGCAGTACTTC.

The chain recombines TRBV10-3 with TRBJ2-1; the D gene is possibly TRBD2 (5 bases). Germline V CDR1 and CDR2: ENHRY, SYGVKD. Trimming took 0 bases from V and 9 from J, leaving 21 bases between them. The CDR3 extends over 17 amino acids. CDR3 in amino acids: CAISESPGSHTGSEQFF. CDR3 coding DNA: TGTGCCATCAGTGAGTCTCCGGGGTCCCATACTGGGAGTGAGCAGTTCTTC.

This clonotype occurred a few times. The rearrangement links TRBV19 to TRBJ1-2; weak D call: TRBD1 (6 bases). The V end lost 6 bases, the J end lost 4 bases, and 12 bases lay between the germline ends. There are 13 residues in the CDR3. CDR1 is LNHDA and CDR2 is SQIVND in the germline V gene (reference sequence). CDR3 nucleotides: TGTGCCAGTAGGCGGGACACCTTCTATGGCTACACCTTC. Translated: CASRRDTFYGYTF.

This clonotype is medium-sized. The rearrangement joins TRBV2 to TRBJ2-5, with D tentatively TRBD1 or TRBD2 (5 bases each). This CDR3 region has 12 residues. Germline lookup yields CDR1 SNHLY and CDR2 FYNNEI. The ends were cut back, 8 bases at V and 5 bases at J, with 12 bases in the middle. CDR3 in amino acids: CASSDWGETQYF. The CDR3 DNA reads TGTGCCAGCTCTGACTGGGGGGAGACCCAGTACTTC.

This clonotype was counted a few times. The chain combines TRBV20-1 with TRBJ2-5; 9 bases agree with TRBD2. This CDR3 contains 15 residues. The germline CDR1 and CDR2 sequences are DFQATT and SNEGSKA (reference sequence). The V segment lost 1 base and the J segment 5 bases; nucleotides outside the gene matches: 8. CDR3 sequence (DNA): TGCAGTGCTAGAGCCGGTGCGGGAGGGCGGGAGACCCAGTACTTC. This sequence encodes CSARAGAGGRETQYF.

V is TRBV7-8 and J is TRBJ2-5; TRBD1 agrees at 7 bases. The V gene end was trimmed by 2 bases and the J gene end by 5 bases; junction bases not matched to a gene: 8. This CDR3 is 15 amino acids long. CDR1 is SGHVS and CDR2 is FQNEAQ in the germline V gene. Here the CDR3 DNA reads TGTGCCAGCAGCTTAACAGACAGGGAGAGGGAGACCCAGTACTTC. It is translated as CASSLTDRERETQYF.

The chain uses TRBV30 and TRBJ2-5; possible D gene TRBD2, 5 bases. CDR1 and CDR2 from the germline V gene are GTSNPN and SVGIG (reference sequence). V was cut by 2 bases and J by 5 bases, with 9 bases left in between. This CDR3 region has 12 residues. The CDR3 loop reads CAWSRGGETQYF. The CDR3 DNA is TGTGCCTGGAGTCGGGGTGGGGAGACCCAGTACTTC.

The chain employs TRBV27 and TRBJ2-7, with D hard to call. Germline loops: CDR1 MNHEY, CDR2 SMNVEV (reference sequence). Trimming took 10 bases from V and 4 from J, leaving 5 bases between them. This CDR3 is built from 9 residues. The CDR3 loop reads CATNYEQYF. The CDR3 nucleotides read TGTGCCACCAATTACGAGCAGTACTTC.

The table lists this clonotype with a count of one. The chain has TRBV27 and TRBJ2-7; the D gene is possibly TRBD1 (6 bases). CDR3 size: 15 residues. CDR1 and CDR2 (germline): MNHEY, SMNVEV (reference sequence). V was trimmed by 2 bases and J by 4 bases, leaving 15 bases between them. The CDR3 reads CASSLLTGHPYEQYF. CDR3 DNA: TGTGCCAGCAGTTTACTTACGGGACACCCTTACGAGCAGTACTTC.

As for this clonotype: It may be a read error: a sequence one base away is much more abundant. The chain links TRBV6-1 to TRBJ1-2; 7 nucleotides match TRBD1. CDR3 length: 14 amino acids. Germline lookup yields CDR1 MNHNS and CDR2 SASEGT. The CDR3 loop reads CAGRAPGQARGYTF. Written as DNA, the CDR3 is TGTGCCGGCAGAGCCCCAGGACAGGCGAGGGGCTACACCTTC.

The chain recombines TRBV7-3 with TRBJ2-7; 7 nucleotides align to TRBD2. V was clipped by 5 bases and J by 5 bases; unmatched bases: 9. Germline assignment: CDR1 SGHTA and CDR2 FQGTGA. This CDR3 is 14 amino acids long. CDR3 in amino acids: CASSLGVRGNEQYF. In nucleotides, the CDR3 is TGTGCCAGCAGCCTAGGGGTGCGGGGGAACGAGCAGTACTTC.

The chain links TRBV19 to TRBJ1-5; tentative D call: TRBD1 (5 bases). This CDR3 spans 15 amino acids. The V gene lost 6 bases and the J gene lost 3 bases, with 15 bases spanning the gap. Germline V lookup: CDR1 LNHDA, CDR2 SQIVND (reference sequence). CDR3 protein: CASSDRGRTNQPQHF. CDR3 bases: TGTGCCAGTAGCGATAGGGGAAGAACCAATCAGCCCCAGCATTTT.

A single count supports this clonotype. The rearrangement links TRBV27 to TRBJ2-1; no definite D call. Looked up from germline, CDR1 is MNHEY and CDR2 is SMNVEV (reference sequence). The CDR3 contains 13 residues. Trimming took 10 bases from V and 8 from J, leaving 18 bases between them. DNA of the CDR3: TGTGCCATCGCTCCAAGCTTTGGTTATGAGCAGTTCTTC. It encodes CAIAPSFGYEQFF.

This chain uses TRBV12-3 or TRBV12-4 with TRBJ2-7; D gene uncertain. V was pared by 1 base and J by 3 bases, with 13 bases between. The CDR3 runs to 15 residues. Written as DNA, the CDR3 is TGTGCCAGCAGTTTAGATCGACTGCCGTTCTACGAGCAGTACTTC. Residues: CASSLDRLPFYEQYF.

V and J are TRBV7-2 and TRBJ1-2; D is possibly TRBD1 (5 bases). The CDR3 covers 13 residues. Germline-derived CDR1 and CDR2 are SGHTA and FQGNSA. V was clipped by 1 base and J by 8 bases, with 11 bases between them. CDR3 sequence: CASSLVGARGYTF. CDR3 nucleotides: TGTGCCAGCAGCTTAGTAGGGGCGCGAGGCTACACCTTC.

By sample share, this clonotype is medium-sized. The chain is built from TRBV6-1 and TRBJ1-2; possibly TRBD1 for D (6 bases). The germline V gene encodes CDR1 MNHNS and CDR2 SASEGT. V was pared by 5 bases and J by 4 bases, with 8 bases between. The CDR3 has 12 amino acids. This chain's CDR3 is CASSKQGYGYTF. The CDR3 DNA reads as TGTGCCAGCAGTAAACAGGGCTATGGCTACACCTTC.